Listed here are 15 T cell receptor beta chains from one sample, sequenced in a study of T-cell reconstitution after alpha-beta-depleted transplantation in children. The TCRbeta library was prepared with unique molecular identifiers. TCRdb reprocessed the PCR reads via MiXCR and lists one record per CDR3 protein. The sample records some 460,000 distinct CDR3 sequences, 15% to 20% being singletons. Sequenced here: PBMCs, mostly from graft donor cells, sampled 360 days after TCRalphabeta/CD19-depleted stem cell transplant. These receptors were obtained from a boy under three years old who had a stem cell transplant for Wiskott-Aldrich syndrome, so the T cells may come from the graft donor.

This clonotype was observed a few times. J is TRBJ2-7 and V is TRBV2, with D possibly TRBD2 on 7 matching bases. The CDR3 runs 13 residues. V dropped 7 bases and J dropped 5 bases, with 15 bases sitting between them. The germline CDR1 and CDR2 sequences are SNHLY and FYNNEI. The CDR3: CASKFRGANEQYF. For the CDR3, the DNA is TGTGCCAGCAAGTTCCGGGGGGCAAACGAGCAGTACTTC. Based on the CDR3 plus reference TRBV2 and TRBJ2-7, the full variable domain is EPEVTQTPSHQVTQMGQEVILRCVPISNHLYFYWYRQILGQKVEFLVSFYNNEISEKSEIFDDQFSVERPDGSNFTLKIRSTKLEDSAMYFCASKFRGANEQYFGPGTRLTVT.

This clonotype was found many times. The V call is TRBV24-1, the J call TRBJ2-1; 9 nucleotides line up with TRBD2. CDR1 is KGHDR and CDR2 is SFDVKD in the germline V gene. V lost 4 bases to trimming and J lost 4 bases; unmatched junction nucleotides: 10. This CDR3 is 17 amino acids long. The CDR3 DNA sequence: TGTGCCACCAGTGACCCGATAGCGGGGGTCGGTTACAATGAGCAGTTCTTC. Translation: CATSDPIAGVGYNEQFF.

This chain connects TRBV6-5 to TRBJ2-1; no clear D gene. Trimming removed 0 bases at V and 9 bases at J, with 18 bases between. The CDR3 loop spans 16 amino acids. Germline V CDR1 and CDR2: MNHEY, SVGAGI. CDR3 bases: TGTGCCAGCAGTTACTCGAAAATGGTGTCCTCGGGTGAGCAGTTCTTC. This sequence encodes CASSYSKMVSSGEQFF.

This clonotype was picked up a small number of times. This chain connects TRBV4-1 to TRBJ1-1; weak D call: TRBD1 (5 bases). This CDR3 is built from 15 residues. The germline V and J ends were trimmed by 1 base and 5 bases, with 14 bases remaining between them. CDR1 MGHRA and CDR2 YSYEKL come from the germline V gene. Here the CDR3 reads CASSQASRVVTEAFF. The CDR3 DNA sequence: TGCGCCAGCAGCCAAGCCTCCAGGGTTGTGACTGAAGCTTTCTTT.

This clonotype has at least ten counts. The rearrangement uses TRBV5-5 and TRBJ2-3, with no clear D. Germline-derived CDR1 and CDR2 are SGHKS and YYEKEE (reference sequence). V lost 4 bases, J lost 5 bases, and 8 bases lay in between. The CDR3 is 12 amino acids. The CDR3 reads CASSPELDTQYF. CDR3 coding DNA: TGTGCCAGCAGCCCGGAATTAGATACGCAGTATTTT.

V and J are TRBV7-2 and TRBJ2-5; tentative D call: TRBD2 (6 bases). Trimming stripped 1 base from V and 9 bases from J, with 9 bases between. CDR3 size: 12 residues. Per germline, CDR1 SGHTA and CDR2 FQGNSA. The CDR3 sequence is CASSLGGTSQYF. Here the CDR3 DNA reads TGTGCCAGCAGCTTAGGCGGGACCTCCCAGTACTTC.

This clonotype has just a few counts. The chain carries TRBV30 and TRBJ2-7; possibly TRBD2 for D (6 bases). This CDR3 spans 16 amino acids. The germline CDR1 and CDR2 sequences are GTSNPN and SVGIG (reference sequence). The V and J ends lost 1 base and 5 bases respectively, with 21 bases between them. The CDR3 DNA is TGTGCCTGGAGTGGGGGCATGGGGCGGAGGGCGAACGAGCAGTACTTC. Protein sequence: CAWSGGMGRRANEQYF.

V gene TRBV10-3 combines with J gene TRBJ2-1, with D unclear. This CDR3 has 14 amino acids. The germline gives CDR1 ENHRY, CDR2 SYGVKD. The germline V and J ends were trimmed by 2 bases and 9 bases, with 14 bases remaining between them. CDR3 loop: CAISEVSVVGEQFF. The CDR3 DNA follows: TGTGCCATCAGTGAGGTTAGTGTGGTCGGTGAGCAGTTCTTC.

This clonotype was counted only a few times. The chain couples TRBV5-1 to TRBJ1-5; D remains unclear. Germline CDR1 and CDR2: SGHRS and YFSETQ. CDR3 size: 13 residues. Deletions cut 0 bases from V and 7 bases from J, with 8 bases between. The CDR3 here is CASSLDPDQPQHF. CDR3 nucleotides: TGCGCCAGCAGCTTGGATCCGGACCAGCCCCAGCATTTT.

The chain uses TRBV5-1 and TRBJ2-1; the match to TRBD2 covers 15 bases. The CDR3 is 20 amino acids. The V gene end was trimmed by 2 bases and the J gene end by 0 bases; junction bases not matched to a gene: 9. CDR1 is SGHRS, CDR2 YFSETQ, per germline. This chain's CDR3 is CASSFSPGLAGGYSYNEQFF. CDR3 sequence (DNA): TGCGCCAGCAGCTTTTCTCCGGGACTAGCGGGAGGTTACTCCTACAATGAGCAGTTCTTC.

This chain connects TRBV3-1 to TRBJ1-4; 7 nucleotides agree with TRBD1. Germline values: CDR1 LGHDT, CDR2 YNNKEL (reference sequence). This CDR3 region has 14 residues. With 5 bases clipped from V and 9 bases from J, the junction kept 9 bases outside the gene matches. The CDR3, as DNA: TGTGCCAGCAGCGAAACCAGGGGGGGGAAAAAACTGTTTTTT. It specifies CASSETRGGKKLFF.

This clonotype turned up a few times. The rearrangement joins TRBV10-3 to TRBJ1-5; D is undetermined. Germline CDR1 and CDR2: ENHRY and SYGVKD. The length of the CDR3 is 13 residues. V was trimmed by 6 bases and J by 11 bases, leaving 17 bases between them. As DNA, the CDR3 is TGTGCCATCAGCGAACTCTCCCAAATAGCCCAGCATTTT. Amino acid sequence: CAISELSQIAQHF.

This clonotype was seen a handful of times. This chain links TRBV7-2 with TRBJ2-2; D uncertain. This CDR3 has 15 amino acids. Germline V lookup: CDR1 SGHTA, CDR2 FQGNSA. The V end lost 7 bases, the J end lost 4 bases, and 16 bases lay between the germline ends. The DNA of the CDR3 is TGTGCCAGCACCCAACAAGGACGGACCACCGGGGAGCTGTTTTTT. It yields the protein CASTQQGRTTGELFF.

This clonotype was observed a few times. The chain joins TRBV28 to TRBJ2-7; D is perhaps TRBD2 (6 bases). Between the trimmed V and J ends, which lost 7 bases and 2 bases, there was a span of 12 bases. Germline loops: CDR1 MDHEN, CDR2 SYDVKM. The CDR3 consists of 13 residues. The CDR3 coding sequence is TGTGCCAGCACCGGGACTGTCCCCTACGAGCAGTACTTC. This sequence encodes CASTGTVPYEQYF.

CDR3 in DNA: TGTGCCAGCAGTTACTCGGGACTAGCGGTTATCTACGAGCAGTACTTC. Translating it yields CASSYSGLAVIYEQYF. J is TRBJ2-7 and V is TRBV6-5; 11 nucleotides align to TRBD2. The CDR3 has 16 residues. V lost 0 bases, J lost 3 bases, and 4 bases stayed unmatched. Germline loops: CDR1 MNHEY, CDR2 SVGAGI.